Following are 6 T cell receptor beta chains from one sample sequenced in a study of T cells after yellow fever vaccination. TCRdb recomputed calls from the 5' RACE reads with MiXCR, one row per CDR3 protein. The table lists 500,000 to 700,000 distinct CDR3 sequences, around 21% of them singletons. This specimen consisted of PBMCs, obtained 15 days after the yellow fever booster vaccination. All receptors come from a young man who received the YFV17D yellow fever vaccine.

This clonotype was seen a few times. The rearrangement uses TRBV20-1 and TRBJ2-3, with D perhaps assigned TRBD1 or TRBD2 (6 bases each). In germline, CDR1 is DFQATT, CDR2 SNEGSKA (reference sequence). V lost 2 bases to trimming and J lost 4 bases, with 10 bases between them. The CDR3 totals 13 residues. CDR3 region: CSARWGAPDTQYF. In nucleotides, the CDR3 is TGCAGTGCTAGATGGGGGGCCCCAGATACGCAGTATTTT.

The DNA of the CDR3 is TGTGCCAGCAGGCGGGGACTAGCGGCTCAAGAGACCCAGTACTTC. Amino acids: CASRRGLAAQETQYF. This chain links TRBV14 with TRBJ2-5; 11 nucleotides align to TRBD2. V was clipped by 6 bases and J by 2 bases; unmatched bases: 5. CDR1 is SGHDN, CDR2 FVKESK, per germline. The CDR3 length is 15 residues.

This clonotype was counted between two and nine times. V is TRBV4-1 and J is TRBJ2-1; 14 bases are a match to TRBD2. In germline, CDR1 is MGHRA, CDR2 YSYEKL. Losses at the gene ends were 8 bases for V and 8 bases for J; bases not matched to a gene: 8. The CDR3 spans 15 residues. In DNA form, the CDR3 reads TGCGCCAGCGGCGGGACTAGCGGGAGAAGGGATGAGCAGTTCTTC. Translating it yields CASGGTSGRRDEQFF.

The gene calls are TRBV6-2 or TRBV6-3 and TRBJ2-1; D is perhaps TRBD1 or TRBD2 (5 bases each). Germline-derived CDR1 and CDR2 are MNHEY and SVGEGT. Trimming pared 2 bases from V and 7 bases from J, leaving 21 bases between. The CDR3 length is 17 residues. CDR3 sequence: CASSYPLVRGRGNEQFF. As DNA, the CDR3 is TGTGCCAGCAGTTACCCGCTGGTGAGGGGACGAGGAAATGAGCAGTTCTTC.

The chain is built from TRBV27 and TRBJ2-5, with TRBD1 matching over 12 bases. Losses at the gene ends were 5 bases for V and 5 bases for J; bases not matched to a gene: 9. The germline V gene has CDR1 MNHEY and CDR2 SMNVEV (reference sequence). CDR3 length: 16 residues. This CDR3 reads CASSSAGQGAFETQYF. In DNA, the CDR3 is TGTGCCAGCAGTAGCGCGGGACAGGGGGCGTTCGAGACCCAGTACTTC.

The gene calls are TRBV20-1 and TRBJ1-5; D is ambiguous. Between the trimmed V and J ends, which lost 5 bases and 9 bases, there was a span of 8 bases. Germline-derived CDR1 and CDR2 are DFQATT and SNEGSKA (reference sequence). This CDR3 contains 10 residues. In DNA form, the CDR3 reads TGCAGTGCTGGGTCGAGGCCCCAGCATTTT. Protein sequence: CSAGSRPQHF.